This TCR beta chain was obtained from a study of vaccination and CD4 T cells after COVID-19. At the level of the study: Convalescent donors were composed of six males and four females, of whom two were Hispanic.

Cultured CD4+ T cells had their DNA profiled by the Oncomine TCR Beta short-read assay. TCRdb redid the calling of the PCR reads with MiXCR, one entry per CDR3 protein. The data hold roughly 26,000 distinct CDR3 sequences, with around 33% observed a single time. The CDR3 spans 15 residues. V was cut by 2 bases and J by 2 bases, with 12 bases left in between. CDR1 and CDR2 (germline): KGHDR, SFDVKD. As for time point: late sampling 161 to 241 days after vaccination in three convalescent patients. The treatment is: roughly ten-day PBMC culture with coronavirus spike peptide pools or control peptides (ViraFEST assay). In this sample, this clonotype turned up a few times. Its antigen is as yet unknown.

Material: CD4+ T cells from blood, cultured in vitro, obtained about 7 months after SARS-CoV-2 vaccination. The chain is built from TRBV24-1 and TRBJ2-7; perhaps TRBD1 as D (6 bases). This clonotype originated in a human donor who had recovered from COVID-19. CDR3 sequence: CATSDSGTMTYEQYF. CDR3 bases: TGTGCCACCAGTGATTCCGGGACAATGACCTACGAGCAGTACTTC.